This T cell receptor beta chain comes out of a study of early T cells in non-severe SARS-CoV-2 infection. Across the study: Chains were unpaired, as sequencing was done on bulk RNA from unsorted whole blood.

This clonotype was seen a handful of times. Antigen specificity is unknown. General study points: Matching results from VDJdb favored anti-spike CD8 responses, leaving private and CD4 specificities undetected.

Individual cDNA molecules were tagged with unique molecular identifiers, the study reported. In TCRdb, the 5' RACE reads were re-called with MiXCR into one record per CDR3 protein. The sample holds just under 90,000 distinct CDR3 sequences; about an eighth are singletons and the top ten take approximately 7.5%. The sample taken for sequencing was whole blood. This sequence originates from an adult who was a healthcare worker with PCR-confirmed SARS-CoV-2 infection or an uninfected control (not recorded which).

The CDR3 is CASSLGGRGQYF. Written as DNA, the CDR3 is TGTGCCAGCAGCTTAGGGGGTCGGGGCCAGTACTTC. The V call is TRBV11-1, the J call TRBJ2-5, with a tentative D call TRBD2 (5 bases). In germline, CDR1 is SGHAT, CDR2 FQDESV (reference sequence). The CDR3 contains 12 residues. V was pared by 1 base and J by 10 bases, with 10 bases between.